This passage covers 4 T cell receptor beta chains from one sample sequenced in a study of blood T cell repertoires in COVID-19. Measured with immunoSEQ multiplex PCR; TCRdb has only the in-frame clones, and not every one. This table holds 100,000 to 150,000 clones, around 89% found once. The sample comprised peripheral blood. Every receptor here comes from a man between 60 and 75 years old with COVID-19, enrolled during active disease.

This chain joins TRBV5-8 and TRBJ2-7; no clear D. The CDR3 totals 13 residues. V was pared by 4 bases and J by 7 bases, with 15 bases between. Looked up from germline, CDR1 is SGHTS and CDR2 is YDEGEE. The CDR3 DNA sequence: TGTGCCAGCAGCGCAGATCCCTCTCGAGAGCAGTACTTC. Translating gives CASSADPSREQYF.

This chain joins TRBV6-5 and TRBJ2-5, with D possibly being TRBD2 (5 bases). Trimming pared 7 bases from V and 0 bases from J, leaving 9 bases between. In germline, CDR1 is MNHEY, CDR2 SVGAGI. CDR3 length equals 13 residues. The CDR3 is CASTPGNQETQYF. CDR3 nucleotide sequence: TGTGCCAGCACCCCGGGGAACCAAGAGACCCAGTACTTC.

The V gene is TRBV6-2 or TRBV6-3, the J gene TRBJ2-1; tentatively, D is TRBD1 (6 bases). This CDR3 comprises 15 residues. V was pared by 6 bases and J by 6 bases, with 18 bases between. Germline CDR1 is MNHEY and CDR2 is SVGEGT. In DNA, the CDR3 is TGTGCCAGCAGCACTTTGAGGACAGCCTCCAATGAGCAGTTCTTC. Translation gives CASSTLRTASNEQFF.

CDR3 loop: CASSPEQTGLATNEKLFF. CDR3 nucleotide sequence: TGCGCCAGCAGCCCAGAACAAACGGGTCTTGCAACTAATGAAAAACTGTTTTTT. The chain has TRBV5-1 and TRBJ1-4; D is uncertain. Deletions cut 4 bases from V and 0 bases from J, with 19 bases between. Germline loops: CDR1 SGHRS, CDR2 YFSETQ. CDR3 size: 18 residues.